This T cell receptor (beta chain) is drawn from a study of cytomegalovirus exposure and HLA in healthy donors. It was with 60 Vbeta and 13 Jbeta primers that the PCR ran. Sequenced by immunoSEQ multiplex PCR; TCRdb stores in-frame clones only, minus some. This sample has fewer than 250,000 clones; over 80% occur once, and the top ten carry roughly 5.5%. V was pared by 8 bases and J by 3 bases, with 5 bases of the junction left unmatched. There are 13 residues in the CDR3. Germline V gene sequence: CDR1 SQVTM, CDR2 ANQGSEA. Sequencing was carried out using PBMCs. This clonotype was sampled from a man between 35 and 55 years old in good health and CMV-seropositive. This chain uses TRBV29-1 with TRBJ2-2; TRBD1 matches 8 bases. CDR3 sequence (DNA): TGCAGCTCGACCAGGGGGCACACCGGGGAGCTGTTTTTT. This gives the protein CSSTRGHTGELFF.